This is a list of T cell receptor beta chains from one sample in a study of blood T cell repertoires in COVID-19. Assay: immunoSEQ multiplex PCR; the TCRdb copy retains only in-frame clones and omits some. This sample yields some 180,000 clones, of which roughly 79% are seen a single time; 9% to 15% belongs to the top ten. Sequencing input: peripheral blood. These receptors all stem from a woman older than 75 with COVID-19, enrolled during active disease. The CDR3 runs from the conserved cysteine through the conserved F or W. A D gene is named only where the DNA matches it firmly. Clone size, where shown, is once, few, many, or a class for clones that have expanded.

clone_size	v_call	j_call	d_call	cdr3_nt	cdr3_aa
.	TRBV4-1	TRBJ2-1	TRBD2	TGCGCCAGCAGCCAAGACCACAGCGGGGGGGCCTTTTTCTACAATGAGCAGTTCTTC	CASSQDHSGGAFFYNEQFF
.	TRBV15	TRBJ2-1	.	TGTGCCACCAGCGGAGGGGAGGGCTGGGGGGCCACCTACAATGAGCAGTTCTTC	CATSGGEGWGATYNEQFF
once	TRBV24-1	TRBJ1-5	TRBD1	TGTGCCACCAGTGATGGGACAGGAGACCATCAGCCCCAGCATTTT	CATSDGTGDHQPQHF
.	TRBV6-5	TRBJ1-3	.	TGTGCCAGCAGTTACACAGGTAACTCTGGAAACACCATATATTTT	CASSYTGNSGNTIYF
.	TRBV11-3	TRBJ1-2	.	TGTGCCAGCAGCTTACTGGGGGGAAATGGCTACACCTTC	CASSLLGGNGYTF
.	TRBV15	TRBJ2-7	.	TGTGCCACCAGCAGCTGGGGGGACGAGCAGTACTTC	CATSSWGDEQYF
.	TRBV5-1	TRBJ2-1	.	TGCGCCAGCAGTCTGGGACTGGGCAATGAGCAGTTCTTC	CASSLGLGNEQFF
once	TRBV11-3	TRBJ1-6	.	TGTGCCAGCAGCTTAGATCCAGAGGCACCCCTCCACTTT	CASSLDPEAPLHF
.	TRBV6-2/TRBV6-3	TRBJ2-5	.	TGTGCCAGCAGTTACTTCCCCCATGCGGGGCAAGAGACCCAGTACTTC	CASSYFPHAGQETQYF
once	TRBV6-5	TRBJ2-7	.	TGTGCCAGCAGCCGCGGACATACTAAGGACGAGCAGTACTTC	CASSRGHTKDEQYF
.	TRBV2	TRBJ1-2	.	TGTGCCAGCAGTCCTGACAGAGGAGGGTCCTATGGCTACACCTTC	CASSPDRGGSYGYTF
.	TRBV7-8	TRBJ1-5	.	TGTGCCAGCAGCTTATTACCCCAGCATTTT	CASSLLPQHF
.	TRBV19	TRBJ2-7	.	TGTGCCAGTAGTATAGCTGAGCGCCAGTCCTACGAGCAGTACTTC	CASSIAERQSYEQYF
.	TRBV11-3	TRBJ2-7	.	TGTGCCAGCAGCCGTTGGAGCTCCTACGAGCAGTACTTC	CASSRWSSYEQYF
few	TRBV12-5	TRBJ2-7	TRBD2	TGTGCTAGTGGTTTCCCCAGCGGGGAGATAACCTACGAGCAGTACTTC	CASGFPSGEITYEQYF
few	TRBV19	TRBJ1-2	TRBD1	TGTGCCAGTAGTCCCTCCCGGGACAGGGCTGGCTACACCTTC	CASSPSRDRAGYTF
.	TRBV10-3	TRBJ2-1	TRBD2	TGTGCCATCAGTGGGCATCTAGCGGGAGGGCCCGAGGAGCAGTTCTTC	CAISGHLAGGPEEQFF
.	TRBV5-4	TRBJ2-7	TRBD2	TGTGCCAGCAGCTCTCGACTAGCGGGAACCAACGAGCAGTACTTC	CASSSRLAGTNEQYF
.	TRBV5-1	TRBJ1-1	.	TGCGCCAGCTCCCTGGCAGGGCCCGAACGTGGTGAAGCTTTCTTT	CASSLAGPERGEAFF
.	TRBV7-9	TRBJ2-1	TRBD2	TGTGCCAGCAGCTCCGGGACTAGCGGAAAAGTCGGCAATGAGCAGTTCTTC	CASSSGTSGKVGNEQFF
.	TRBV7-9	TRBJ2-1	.	TGTGCCAGCAGCCCCCCGGGCTCCTACAATGAGCAGTTCTTC	CASSPPGSYNEQFF
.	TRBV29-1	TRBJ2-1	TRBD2	TGCAGCGTTGAAGAGGGCGGACTAGCGGGGAGCTCCTACAATGAGCAGTTCTTC	CSVEEGGLAGSSYNEQFF